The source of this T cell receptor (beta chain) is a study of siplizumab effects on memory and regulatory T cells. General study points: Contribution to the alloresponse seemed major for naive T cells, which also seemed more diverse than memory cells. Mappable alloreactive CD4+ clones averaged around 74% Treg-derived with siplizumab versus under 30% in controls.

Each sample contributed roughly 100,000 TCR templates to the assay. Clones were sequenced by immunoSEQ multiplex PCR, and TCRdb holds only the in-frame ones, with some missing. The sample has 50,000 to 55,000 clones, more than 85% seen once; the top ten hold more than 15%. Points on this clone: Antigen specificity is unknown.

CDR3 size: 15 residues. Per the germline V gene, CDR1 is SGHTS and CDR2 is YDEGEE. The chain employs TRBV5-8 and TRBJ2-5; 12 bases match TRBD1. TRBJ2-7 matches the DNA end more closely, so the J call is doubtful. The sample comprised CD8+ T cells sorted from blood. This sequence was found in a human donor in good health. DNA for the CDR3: TGTGCCAGCAGCCCCGGGACAGGGGGCTTAGACGAGCAGTACTTC. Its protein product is CASSPGTGGLDEQYF.